The rows below give T cell receptor beta chains drawn from one sample of a study of a mutant IDH1 vaccine in newly diagnosed glioma. TCRdb keeps only in-frame clones here, not all; method: immunoSEQ multiplex PCR. This table holds 45,000 to 60,000 clones, more than 60% found once. The material sequenced was PBMCs, taken from a glioma patient treated with radiotherapy, temozolomide or both. Every receptor here comes from a woman aged 40 to 49 with glioma. Both conserved end residues are part of each CDR3. A D gene is named only where the DNA matches it firmly. Only part of the rows carry a size: once, few, many, or a class if the clone is expanded.

>TRBJ1-5|.|TRBV27|.
TGTGCCAGCGCCCCCCAGGGAAGCAATCAGCCCCAGCATTTT
CASAPQGSNQPQHF
>TRBJ1-5|.|TRBV19|.
TGTGCCAGTAGTATACTTAGGGGGGGACCCACACCCAATCAGCCCCAGCATTTT
CASSILRGGPTPNQPQHF
>TRBJ1-4|.|TRBV2|.
TGTGCCAGCAGCCCCCTGACAGCCTATAATGAAAAACTGTTTTTT
CASSPLTAYNEKLFF
>TRBJ2-7|.|TRBV10-3|.
TGTGCCATCACCACTACCTCCTACGAGCAGTACTTC
CAITTTSYEQYF
>TRBJ1-2|TRBD1|TRBV4-3|.
TGCGCCAGCAGCCAGGCGACAGGGACCTTTTGGGGCTACACCTTC
CASSQATGTFWGYTF
>TRBJ2-7|.|TRBV5-6|.
TGTGCCAGCAGCCGGCAGGAGACCTACGAGCAGTACTTC
CASSRQETYEQYF
>TRBJ2-5|.|TRBV7-3|.
TGTGCCAGCAGCTTAGATCTAGACGCAGGGACCCAGTACTTC
CASSLDLDAGTQYF
>TRBJ1-2|.|TRBV2|.
TGTGCCGCACTTGACACCGTTGGCTACACCTTC
CAALDTVGYTF
>TRBJ1-6|.|TRBV9|.
TGTGCCAGCAGCGTAGGCAGGATGAATTCACCCCTCCACTTT
CASSVGRMNSPLHF
>TRBJ2-7|.|TRBV19|.
TGTGCCAGTAGTATAGCGAACTACGAGCAGTACTTC
CASSIANYEQYF
>TRBJ2-7|.|TRBV7-9|.
TGTGCCAGCAGGCCGGGACCCACCTTTTCCGAGCAGTACTTC
CASRPGPTFSEQYF
>TRBJ1-1|TRBD1|TRBV5-4|few
TGTGCCAGCAGCTCTGGGGGACAGGGGGACACTGAAGCTTTCTTT
CASSSGGQGDTEAFF
>TRBJ2-3|.|TRBV18|.
TGTGCCAGCTCACCACCGGGGGGAAAGGGGACAGATACGCAGTATTTT
CASSPPGGKGTDTQYF
>TRBJ1-2|.|TRBV13|.
TGTGCCAGCAGCTTCGCTACAGGGACGGAGGGCTACACCTTC
CASSFATGTEGYTF
>TRBJ2-3|TRBD1|TRBV10-1|.
TGCGCCAGCAACGAGGGACAGGACTATCAGGCGCAGTATTTT
CASNEGQDYQAQYF
>TRBJ1-5|TRBD1|TRBV27|.
TGTGCCAGCAGTCAGGACAGGGGCAATCAGCCCCAGCATTTT
CASSQDRGNQPQHF
>TRBJ1-3|.|TRBV9|.
TGTGCCAGCAGCGTAGGTTCGGGGGCTGGAAACACCATATATTTT
CASSVGSGAGNTIYF
>TRBJ1-1|.|TRBV6-5|few
TGTGCCAGCAGGGGACCACAGAACACTGAAGCTTTCTTT
CASRGPQNTEAFF
>TRBJ1-1|TRBD1|TRBV5-1|.
TGCGCCAGCAGCTTGGCAGGGACAGTTAACACTGAAGCTTTCTTT
CASSLAGTVNTEAFF
>TRBJ1-2|.|TRBV6-5|.
TGTGCCAGCAGTTACAGTGCAGGGCACTATGGCTACACCTTC
CASSYSAGHYGYTF
>TRBJ2-7|.|TRBV5-1|.
TGCGCCAGCAGCTTGGCAGGGGGAGGCTACGAGCAGTACTTC
CASSLAGGGYEQYF
>TRBJ2-2|TRBD1|TRBV18|.
TGTGCCAGCTCACAGGACAGGGGCACCGGGGAGCTGTTTTTT
CASSQDRGTGELFF
>TRBJ1-2|.|TRBV7-9|.
TGTGCCAGCAGCGGGTGGAGGGATGGAGGCTACACCTTC
CASSGWRDGGYTF
>TRBJ1-2|.|TRBV6-4|.
TGTGCCAGCAGAGGTGGAGGGAGGGACTATGGCTACACCTTC
CASRGGGRDYGYTF
>TRBJ1-1|TRBD1|TRBV7-2|medium-sized
TGTGCCAGCAGCTTAGTGGTGCATCCGGGACAGGGGAACACTGAAGCTTTCTTT
CASSLVVHPGQGNTEAFF
>TRBJ1-2|.|TRBV5-6|.
TGTGCCAGCACCTCCGTACGTCTTGGGTTGGGTGGCTATGGCTACACCTTC
CASTSVRLGLGGYGYTF
>TRBJ2-2|.|TRBV10-3|.
TGTGCCATCAGTGAGTCCCCAGGTCGCTCCGGGGAGCTGTTTTTT
CAISESPGRSGELFF
>TRBJ2-1|.|TRBV5-1|.
TGCGCCAGCAGCTTGCCACCCAAAGGACAGCCGAACGACAATGAGCAGTTCTTC
CASSLPPKGQPNDNEQFF
>TRBJ1-6|.|TRBV5-6|.
TGTGCCAGCAGGACTTCGGGGGCCTCCTCCTATAATTCACCCCTCCACTTT
CASRTSGASSYNSPLHF
>TRBJ1-5|TRBD1|TRBV23-1|few
TGCGCCACCCGACAGGGCGAGAGTAGCAATCAGCCCCAGCATTTT
CATRQGESSNQPQHF
>TRBJ1-1|.|TRBV7-3|once
TGTGCCAGCAGCTTCGGCGGGGCACCCGAAGCTTTCTTT
CASSFGGAPEAFF
>TRBJ1-1|TRBD1|TRBV5-1|few
TGCGCCAGCAGCTGGGACAGGGGCGATACCTACAAAGAAGCTTTCTTT
CASSWDRGDTYKEAFF
>TRBJ2-3|.|TRBV11-2|.
TGTGCCAGCAGCTTAGAGGGCAGGGAGGTAGATACGCAGTATTTT
CASSLEGREVDTQYF
>TRBJ2-7|TRBD1|TRBV10-3|.
TGTGCCATCAGTCGACAGGGATCCTACGAGCAGTACTTC
CAISRQGSYEQYF
>TRBJ2-3|.|TRBV9|.
TGTGCCAGCAGCTCCAGCATGGGGGATACGCAGTATTTT
CASSSSMGDTQYF
>TRBJ2-7|.|TRBV7-9|once
TGTGCCAGCAGCCCGAGGGACTCCTGGGTGCCGTACTTC
CASSPRDSWVPYF
>TRBJ2-5|TRBD1|TRBV29-1|few
TGCAGCGTTAGGACAGGGCGCCAAGAGACCCAGTACTTC
CSVRTGRQETQYF
>TRBJ1-1|.|TRBV19|once
TGTGCCAGTAGTTATTCCCTGAACACTGAAGCTTTCTTT
CASSYSLNTEAFF
>TRBJ1-1|.|TRBV5-4|few
TGTGCACGCGGCAGGGGTGGGAGCACTGAAGCTTTCTTT
CARGRGGSTEAFF